This TCR beta chain originates from a study of cytomegalovirus exposure and HLA in healthy donors. Study-wide context: Researchers previously reported finding more than 100 million unique TCR beta sequences from roughly 180 million T cells. The study, taken as a whole, reports: The CMV antigen specificity of a few CMV-associated chains was confirmed through in vitro analysis. Analysis was carried out at a later point, and it linked a missense DCLRE1C variant to TCR beta V- and J-gene trimming.

In the PCR, 60 Vbeta and 13 Jbeta primers were used. Repertoires were generated with immunoSEQ multiplex PCR, while TCRdb's copy carries only in-frame clones and drops some. Of approximately 160,000 clones detected, 75% to 90% appear once; the ten largest clones hold about 1.9%. Comments on this clone: As yet, its antigen is unknown.

Germline lookup yields CDR1 MNHEY and CDR2 SMNVEV (reference sequence). The junction had 8 bases not matched to a gene; V was cut back by 5 bases and J by 3 bases. The CDR3 spans 15 residues. The TCR originated in a human donor in good health. The sequenced sample consisted of PBMCs. This chain links TRBV27 with TRBJ1-1; 8 nucleotides line up with TRBD1. The CDR3 loop is CASSAHQGADTEAFF. The CDR3 DNA sequence: TGTGCCAGCAGTGCCCACCAGGGGGCGGACACTGAAGCTTTCTTT.